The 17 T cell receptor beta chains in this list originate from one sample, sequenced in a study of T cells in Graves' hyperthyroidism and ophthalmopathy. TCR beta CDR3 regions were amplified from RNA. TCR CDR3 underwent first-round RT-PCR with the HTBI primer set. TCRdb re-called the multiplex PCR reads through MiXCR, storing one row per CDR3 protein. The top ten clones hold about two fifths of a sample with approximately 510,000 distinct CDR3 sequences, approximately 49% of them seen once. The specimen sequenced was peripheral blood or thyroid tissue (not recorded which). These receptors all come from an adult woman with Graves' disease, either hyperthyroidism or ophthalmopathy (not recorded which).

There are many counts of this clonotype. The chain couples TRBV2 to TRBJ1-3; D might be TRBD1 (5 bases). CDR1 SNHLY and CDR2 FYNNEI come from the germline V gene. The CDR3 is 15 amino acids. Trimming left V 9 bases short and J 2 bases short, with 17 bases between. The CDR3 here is CASRGWGIAGNTIYF. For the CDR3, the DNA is TGTGCCAGTAGAGGATGGGGGATCGCTGGAAACACCATATATTTT.

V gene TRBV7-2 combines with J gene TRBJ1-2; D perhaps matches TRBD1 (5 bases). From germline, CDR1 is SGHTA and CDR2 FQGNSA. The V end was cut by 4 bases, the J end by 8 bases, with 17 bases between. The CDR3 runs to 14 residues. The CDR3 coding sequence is TGTGCCAGCAGCTCCTCGGGGAGGGGAAGGGGCTACACCTTC. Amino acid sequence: CASSSSGRGRGYTF.

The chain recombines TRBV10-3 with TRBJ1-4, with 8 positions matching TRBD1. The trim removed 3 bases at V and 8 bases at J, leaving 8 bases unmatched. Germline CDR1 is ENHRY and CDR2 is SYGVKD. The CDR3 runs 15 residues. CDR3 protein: CAISDSQGEKEKLFF. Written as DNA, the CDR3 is TGTGCCATCAGTGACTCACAGGGGGAGAAAGAAAAACTGTTTTTT.

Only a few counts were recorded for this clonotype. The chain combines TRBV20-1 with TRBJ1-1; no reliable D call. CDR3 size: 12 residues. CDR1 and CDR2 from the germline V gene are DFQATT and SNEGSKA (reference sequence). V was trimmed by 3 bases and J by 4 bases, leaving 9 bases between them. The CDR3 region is CSARMGVTEAFF. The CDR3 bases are TGCAGTGCTAGGATGGGCGTCACTGAAGCTTTCTTT.

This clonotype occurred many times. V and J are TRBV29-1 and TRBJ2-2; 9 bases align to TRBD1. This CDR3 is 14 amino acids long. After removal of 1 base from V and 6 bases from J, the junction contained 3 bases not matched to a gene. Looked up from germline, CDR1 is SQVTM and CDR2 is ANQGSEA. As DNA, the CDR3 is TGCAGCGTTGAAGGGGACAGGGTTTCCGGGGAGCTGTTTTTT. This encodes CSVEGDRVSGELFF.

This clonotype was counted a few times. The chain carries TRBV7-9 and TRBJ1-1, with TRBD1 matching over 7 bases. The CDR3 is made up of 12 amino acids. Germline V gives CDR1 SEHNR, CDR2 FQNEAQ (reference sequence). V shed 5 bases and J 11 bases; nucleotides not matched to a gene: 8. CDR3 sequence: CASSRRQGSAFF. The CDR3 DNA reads TGTGCCAGCAGCCGCCGACAGGGATCCGCTTTCTTT.

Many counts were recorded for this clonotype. The CDR3 loop is CATSDPNKETQYF. For the CDR3, the DNA is TGTGCCACCAGTGATCCCAACAAAGAGACCCAGTACTTC. V usage is TRBV24-1 and J usage is TRBJ2-5; no reliable D call. Germline V gene sequence: CDR1 KGHDR, CDR2 SFDVKD. V was clipped by 3 bases and J by 3 bases, with 7 bases between them. The CDR3 totals 13 residues.

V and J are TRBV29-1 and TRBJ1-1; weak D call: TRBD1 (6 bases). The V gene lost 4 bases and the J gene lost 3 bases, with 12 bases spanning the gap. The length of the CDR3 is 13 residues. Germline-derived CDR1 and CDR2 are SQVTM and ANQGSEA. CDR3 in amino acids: CSVVGPGDTEAFF. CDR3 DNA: TGCAGCGTTGTGGGGCCAGGGGACACTGAAGCTTTCTTT.

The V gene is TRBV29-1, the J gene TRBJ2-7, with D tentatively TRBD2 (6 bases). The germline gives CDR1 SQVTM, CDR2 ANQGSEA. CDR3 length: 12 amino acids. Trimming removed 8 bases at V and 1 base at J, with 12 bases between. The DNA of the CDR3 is TGCAGCTTGGGAGGATCATCCTACGAGCAGTACTTC. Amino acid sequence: CSLGGSSYEQYF.

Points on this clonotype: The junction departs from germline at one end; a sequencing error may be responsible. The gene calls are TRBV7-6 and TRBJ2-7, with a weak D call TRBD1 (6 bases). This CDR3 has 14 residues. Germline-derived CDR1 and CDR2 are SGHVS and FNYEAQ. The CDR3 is CASSEFDRSYEQYF. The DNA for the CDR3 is TGCGCCAGCAGCGAGTTCGACAGGAGCTACGAGCAGTACTTC.

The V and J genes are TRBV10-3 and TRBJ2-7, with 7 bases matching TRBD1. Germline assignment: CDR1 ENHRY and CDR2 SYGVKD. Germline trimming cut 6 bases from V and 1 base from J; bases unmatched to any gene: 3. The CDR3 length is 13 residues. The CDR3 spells CAIRDRTSYEQYF. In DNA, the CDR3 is TGTGCCATCAGGGACAGGACATCCTACGAGCAGTACTTC.

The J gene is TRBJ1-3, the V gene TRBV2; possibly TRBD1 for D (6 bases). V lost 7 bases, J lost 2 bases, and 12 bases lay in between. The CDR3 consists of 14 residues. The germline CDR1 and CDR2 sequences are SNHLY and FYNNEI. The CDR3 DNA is TGTGCCAGCAACCCCACAGGGACTGGAAACACCATATATTTT. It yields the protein CASNPTGTGNTIYF.

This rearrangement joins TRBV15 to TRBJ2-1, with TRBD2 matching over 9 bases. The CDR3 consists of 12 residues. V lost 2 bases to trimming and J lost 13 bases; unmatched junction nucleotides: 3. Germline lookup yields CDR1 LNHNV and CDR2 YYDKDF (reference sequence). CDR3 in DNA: TGTGCCACCAGCAGATACGGGACTAGCCAGTTCTTC. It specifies CATSRYGTSQFF.

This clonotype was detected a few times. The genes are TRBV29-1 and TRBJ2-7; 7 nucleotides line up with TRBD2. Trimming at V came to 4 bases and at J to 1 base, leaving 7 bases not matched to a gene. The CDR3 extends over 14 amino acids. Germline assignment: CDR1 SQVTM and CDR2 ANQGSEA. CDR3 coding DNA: TGCAGCGTTGGGGGATTGGGAGGGTCCTACGAGCAGTACTTC. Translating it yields CSVGGLGGSYEQYF.

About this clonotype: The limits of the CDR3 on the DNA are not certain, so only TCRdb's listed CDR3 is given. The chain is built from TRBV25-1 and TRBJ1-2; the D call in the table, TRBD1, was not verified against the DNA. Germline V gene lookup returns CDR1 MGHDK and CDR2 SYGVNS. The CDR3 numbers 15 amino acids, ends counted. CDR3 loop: CACSARTGRYYGYTF.

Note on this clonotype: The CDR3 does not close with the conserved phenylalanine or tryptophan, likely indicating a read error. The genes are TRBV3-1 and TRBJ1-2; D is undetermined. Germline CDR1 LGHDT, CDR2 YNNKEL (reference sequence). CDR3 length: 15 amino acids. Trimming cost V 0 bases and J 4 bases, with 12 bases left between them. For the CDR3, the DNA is TGTGCCAGCAGCCAAGATCTATGGACTGTCTATGGCTACACCCTC. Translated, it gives CASSQDLWTVYGYTL.

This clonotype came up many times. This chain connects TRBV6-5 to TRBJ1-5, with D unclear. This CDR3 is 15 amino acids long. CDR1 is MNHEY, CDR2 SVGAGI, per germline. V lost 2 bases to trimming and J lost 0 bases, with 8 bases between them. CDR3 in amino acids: CASSYGGDSNQPQHF. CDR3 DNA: TGTGCCAGCAGTTACGGCGGGGATAGCAATCAGCCCCAGCATTTT.